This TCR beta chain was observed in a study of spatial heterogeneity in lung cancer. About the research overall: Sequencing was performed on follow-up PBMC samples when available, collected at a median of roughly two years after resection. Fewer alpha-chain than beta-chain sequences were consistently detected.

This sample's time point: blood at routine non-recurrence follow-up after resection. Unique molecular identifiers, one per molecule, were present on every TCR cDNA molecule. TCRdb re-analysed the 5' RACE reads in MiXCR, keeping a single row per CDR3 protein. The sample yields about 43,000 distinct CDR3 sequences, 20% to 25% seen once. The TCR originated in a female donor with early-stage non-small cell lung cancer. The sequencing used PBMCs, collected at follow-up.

The CDR3 sequence: CASSQVSLEQYV. As DNA, the CDR3 is TGCGCCAGCAGCCAAGTTTCCCTCGAGCAGTACGTC. The gene calls are TRBV4-1 and TRBJ2-7; D remains unclear. Between the trimmed V and J ends, which lost 1 base and 6 bases, there was a span of 7 bases. From germline, CDR1 is MGHRA and CDR2 YSYEKL. This CDR3 comprises 12 residues.